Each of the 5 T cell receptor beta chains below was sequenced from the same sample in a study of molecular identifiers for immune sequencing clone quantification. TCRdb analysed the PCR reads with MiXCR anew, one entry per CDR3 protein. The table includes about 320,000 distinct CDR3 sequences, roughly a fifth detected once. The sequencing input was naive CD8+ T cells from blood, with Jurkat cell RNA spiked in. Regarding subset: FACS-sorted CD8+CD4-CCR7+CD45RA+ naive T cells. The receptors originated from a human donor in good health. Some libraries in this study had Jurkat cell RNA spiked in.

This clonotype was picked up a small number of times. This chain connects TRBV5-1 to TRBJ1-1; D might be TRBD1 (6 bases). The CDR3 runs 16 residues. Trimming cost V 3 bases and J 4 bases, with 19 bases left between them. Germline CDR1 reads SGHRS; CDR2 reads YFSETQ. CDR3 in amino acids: CASSSSGGGAITEAFF. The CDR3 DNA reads TGCGCCAGCAGCTCCTCGGGTGGGGGGGCGATCACTGAAGCTTTCTTT.

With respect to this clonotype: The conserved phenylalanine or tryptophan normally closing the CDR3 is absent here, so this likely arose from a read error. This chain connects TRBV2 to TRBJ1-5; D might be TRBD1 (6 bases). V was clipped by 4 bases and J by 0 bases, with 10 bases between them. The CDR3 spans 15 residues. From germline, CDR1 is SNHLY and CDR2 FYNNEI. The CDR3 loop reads CASSGTDDSNQPQHL. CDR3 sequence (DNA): TGTGCCAGCAGTGGGACAGACGATAGCAATCAGCCCCAGCATCTT.

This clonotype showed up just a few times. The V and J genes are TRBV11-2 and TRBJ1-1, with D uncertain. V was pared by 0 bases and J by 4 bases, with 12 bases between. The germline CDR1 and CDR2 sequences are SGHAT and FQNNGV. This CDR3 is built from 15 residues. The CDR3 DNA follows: TGTGCCAGCAGCTTAGAGGGCAGCCGGAGCACTGAAGCTTTCTTT. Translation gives CASSLEGSRSTEAFF.

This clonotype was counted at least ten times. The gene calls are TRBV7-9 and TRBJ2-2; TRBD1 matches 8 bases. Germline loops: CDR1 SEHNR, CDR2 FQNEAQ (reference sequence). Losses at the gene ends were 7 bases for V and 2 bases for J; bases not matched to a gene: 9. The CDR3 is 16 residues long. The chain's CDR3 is CASTDRQGTNTGELFF. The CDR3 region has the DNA TGTGCCAGCACCGACAGACAGGGGACAAACACCGGGGAGCTGTTTTTT.

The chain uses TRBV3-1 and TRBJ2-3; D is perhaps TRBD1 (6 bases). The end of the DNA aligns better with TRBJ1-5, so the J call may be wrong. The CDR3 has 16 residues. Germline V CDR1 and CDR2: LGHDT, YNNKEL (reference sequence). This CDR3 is CASSQFSGGATDTQHF. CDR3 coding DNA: TGTGCCAGCAGCCAATTTAGCGGGGGGGCCACAGATACGCAGCATTTT.